This T cell receptor (beta chain) was identified during a study of shared clonotypes between healthy human individuals. Study-wide results and caveats: Clonotypes that were shared across four donors made up around 5% of naive CD4 clonotypes. Generally, estimated richness proved larger in naive subsets than it did in memory subsets.

Terminally differentiated effector memory CD45RA+ cells were left out of the naive CD8 fraction, which was CD45RO-negative and positively selected for CCR7. The healthy adult donors were HIV-negative and reported no recent acute infections or vaccinations. Each replicate PCR on the sorted subsets used 200 ng DNA (around 30,000 T cell genomes). The table came from immunoSEQ multiplex PCR; TCRdb's copy has only in-frame clones and leaves some out. The data show about 800,000 clones, 95% to 97% seen once. Comments on this clone: Its cognate antigen is unknown.

The TCR sequence derives from a man aged 25 to 40 in good health. The sequenced sample consisted of naive CD8+ T cells sorted from blood.

CDR3 sequence: CASSSNTGLNTEAFF. The CDR3 DNA reads as TGTGCCAGTAGTTCGAATACAGGTCTGAACACTGAAGCTTTCTTT. The genes are TRBV19 and TRBJ1-1, with TRBD1 as a possible D gene (5 bases). The CDR3 is made up of 15 amino acids. Trimming removed 5 bases from V and 0 bases from J, with 13 bases in between. From germline, CDR1 is LNHDA and CDR2 SQIVND (reference sequence).